Presented here are 10 T cell receptor beta chains from one specimen sequenced in a study of cytomegalovirus exposure and HLA in healthy donors. Both 60 Vbeta primers and 13 Jbeta primers went into the PCR. Repertoires were generated with immunoSEQ multiplex PCR, while TCRdb's copy carries only in-frame clones and drops some. The sample contains 60,000 to 75,000 clones, about 70% of which appear only once. Sequencing was performed on PBMCs. The receptors derive from a young woman in good health and CMV-seropositive.

The chain joins TRBV6-1 to TRBJ1-1, with 11 bases identical to TRBD1. This CDR3 spans 13 amino acids. J gave up 9 bases and V 6 bases, and 6 bases lay outside the gene matches. CDR1 is MNHNS, CDR2 SASEGT, per germline. CDR3 nucleotides: TGTGCCAGCAGGGACCGGACAGGGGGCAAAGCTTTCTTT. This codes for CASRDRTGGKAFF.

Only a few counts were recorded for this clone. The chain combines TRBV5-4 with TRBJ2-6; D unclear. The length of the CDR3 is 16 residues. Trimming took 4 bases from V and 1 from J, leaving 12 bases between them. CDR1 is SGHNT and CDR2 is YYREEE in the germline V gene (reference sequence). CDR3 sequence (DNA): TGTGCCAGCAGCACCTCCAGGCTATCTGGGGCCAACGTCCTGACTTTC. This codes for CASSTSRLSGANVLTF.

The chain recombines TRBV30 with TRBJ1-2, with D maybe TRBD1 (6 bases). The germline CDR1 and CDR2 sequences are GTSNPN and SVGIG (reference sequence). CDR3 length equals 15 residues. V dropped 7 bases and J dropped 7 bases, with 25 bases sitting between them. CDR3 loop: CASKTSSQGLGGYTF. CDR3 nucleotide sequence: TGTGCCTCCAAGACCTCCTCCCAGGGGTTGGGTGGCTACACCTTC.

The chain is built from TRBV9 and TRBJ2-7; D possibly corresponds to TRBD1 (5 bases). The germline V gene encodes CDR1 SGDLS and CDR2 YYNGEE. The CDR3 runs 14 residues. V was shortened by 2 bases and J by 1 base, with 10 bases between the two germline ends. CDR3 coding DNA: TGTGCCAGCAGCGTTACTGACAGATCCTACGAGCAGTACTTC. Translated: CASSVTDRSYEQYF.

In its sample, this clone was seen a few times. This CDR3 reads CASSQASSGTSGRANHEQYF. The CDR3 DNA reads as TGTGCCAGCAGCCAGGCTTCATCCGGGACTAGCGGGAGGGCCAACCACGAGCAGTACTTC. The gene calls are TRBV4-2 and TRBJ2-7; TRBD2 agrees at 16 bases. V trimming: 3 bases; J trimming: 5 bases; junction bases outside the gene matches: 16. The CDR3 sequence is 20 residues long. Per germline, CDR1 LGHNA and CDR2 YNFKEQ.

The V and J genes are TRBV4-1 and TRBJ2-7; 9 nucleotides agree with TRBD2. This CDR3 has 16 amino acids. Germline assignment: CDR1 MGHRA and CDR2 YSYEKL. J was trimmed by 4 bases and V by 5 bases; bases with no gene match: 12. CDR3 in amino acids: CASSSRGAGGMYEQYF. The CDR3 DNA is TGCGCCAGCAGCTCACGTGGAGCGGGAGGAATGTACGAGCAGTACTTC.

V and J are TRBV5-6 and TRBJ1-4; 11 bases are shared with TRBD1. The CDR3 contains 15 residues. The germline gives CDR1 SGHDT, CDR2 YYEEEE. J lost 10 bases, V lost 3 bases, and 8 bases had no gene match. DNA for the CDR3: TGTGCCAGCAGCTCCAAGGACAGGGGGCGAGGAAAACTGTTTTTT. Translating gives CASSSKDRGRGKLFF.

The chain uses TRBV28 and TRBJ1-1, with D possibly matching TRBD1 (5 bases). This CDR3 spans 15 amino acids. Looked up from germline, CDR1 is MDHEN and CDR2 is SYDVKM. V was clipped by 5 bases and J by 0 bases, with 13 bases between them. CDR3 in amino acids: CASSQGLALNTEAFF. As DNA, the CDR3 is TGTGCCAGCAGTCAGGGACTCGCCTTGAACACTGAAGCTTTCTTT.

The chain joins TRBV30 to TRBJ2-3; D uncertain. The CDR3 runs to 13 residues. V lost 2 bases and J lost 6, with 12 bases in between. CDR1 is GTSNPN, CDR2 SVGIG, per germline (reference sequence). CDR3 sequence (DNA): TGTGCCTGGAGTCGTTTTCCTCCGGATACGCAGTATTTT. Translated, it gives CAWSRFPPDTQYF.

The rearrangement joins TRBV11-3 to TRBJ2-1, with 8 positions matching TRBD1. The CDR3 sequence is 15 residues long. Germline V CDR1 and CDR2: SGHNT, YENEEA. After removal of 5 bases from V and 8 bases from J, the junction contained 11 bases not matched to a gene. The CDR3 nucleotides read TGTGCCAGCAGCCACCCAACGGACAGGGTTGATGAGCAGTTCTTC. Protein product: CASSHPTDRVDEQFF.